These T cell receptor beta chains were read from a single sample in a study of blood T cells in healthy people across ages. TCRdb redid the calling of the 5' RACE reads with MiXCR, one entry per CDR3 protein. The sample carries 1.5 million to 2 million distinct CDR3 sequences, approximately 30% recorded once. Sequencing used blood. The receptors originated from a woman aged 25-40 years in good health. The CDR3 runs from the conserved cysteine through the conserved F or W. The order of the fields is CDR3 length, V gene, J gene, CDR3 protein.

CDR3 length: 12; V gene: TRBV7-9; J gene: TRBJ2-1; CDR3 protein: CASSPSVGVGFF
CDR3 length: 13; V gene: TRBV4-1; J gene: TRBJ2-7; CDR3 protein: CASSQTTDYEQYF
CDR3 length: 11; V gene: TRBV10-2; J gene: TRBJ1-1; CDR3 protein: CASRGGVEAFF
CDR3 length: 16; V gene: TRBV7-2; J gene: TRBJ1-2; CDR3 protein: CASSSRPDSHTYGYTF
CDR3 length: 13; V gene: TRBV20-1; J gene: TRBJ1-5; CDR3 protein: CSAIPADNQPQHF
CDR3 length: 14; V gene: TRBV21-1; J gene: TRBJ1-5; CDR3 protein: CAATRDRVNQPQHF
CDR3 length: 11; V gene: TRBV20-1; J gene: TRBJ2-7; CDR3 protein: CSAPSGYEQYF
CDR3 length: 15; V gene: TRBV9; J gene: TRBJ1-5; CDR3 protein: CASSVGGVTNQPQHF
CDR3 length: 15; V gene: TRBV7-9; J gene: TRBJ2-7; CDR3 protein: CASSVADPGTYEQYF
CDR3 length: 15; V gene: TRBV6-6; J gene: TRBJ1-4; CDR3 protein: CASSGREVSGEKLFF
CDR3 length: 13; V gene: TRBV2; J gene: TRBJ2-1; CDR3 protein: CASRGEGFGEQFF
CDR3 length: 13; V gene: TRBV29-1; J gene: TRBJ2-1; CDR3 protein: CSVGPSGRNEQFF
CDR3 length: 15; V gene: TRBV2; J gene: TRBJ2-3; CDR3 protein: CASRGDNTGGDTQYF
CDR3 length: 16; V gene: TRBV9; J gene: TRBJ2-5; CDR3 protein: CASSVAPAGGRETQYF
CDR3 length: 16; V gene: TRBV2; J gene: TRBJ2-2; CDR3 protein: CASSELGQGNTGELFF
CDR3 length: 15; V gene: TRBV6-2/TRBV6-3; J gene: TRBJ2-1; CDR3 protein: CASSFTGGQWNEQFF
CDR3 length: 15; V gene: TRBV5-1; J gene: TRBJ2-3; CDR3 protein: CASSFQRGGTDTQYF
CDR3 length: 15; V gene: TRBV4-1; J gene: TRBJ1-5; CDR3 protein: CASSPQGAANQPQHF
CDR3 length: 16; V gene: TRBV12-3/TRBV12-4; J gene: TRBJ2-7; CDR3 protein: CASSLATSGIFYEQYF
CDR3 length: 14; V gene: TRBV20-1; J gene: TRBJ2-4; CDR3 protein: CSARTGGSRNGQYF
CDR3 length: 15; V gene: TRBV3-1; J gene: TRBJ2-5; CDR3 protein: CASSQMPGAGETQYF
CDR3 length: 9; V gene: TRBV29-1; J gene: TRBJ1-2; CDR3 protein: CSTIEGYTF
CDR3 length: 13; V gene: TRBV6-6; J gene: TRBJ2-3; CDR3 protein: CASSYRESDTQYF
CDR3 length: 13; V gene: TRBV27; J gene: TRBJ1-5; CDR3 protein: CASSLVTSQPQHF
CDR3 length: 14; V gene: TRBV4-1; J gene: TRBJ2-5; CDR3 protein: CASQPQGAGETQYF
CDR3 length: 15; V gene: TRBV12-3/TRBV12-4; J gene: TRBJ2-2; CDR3 protein: CASSSSGRNTGELFF
CDR3 length: 13; V gene: TRBV5-1; J gene: TRBJ2-5; CDR3 protein: CASSLSTEETQYF
CDR3 length: 17; V gene: TRBV5-1; J gene: TRBJ2-1; CDR3 protein: CASSFPDDRVKNNEQFF
CDR3 length: 15; V gene: TRBV20-1; J gene: TRBJ2-1; CDR3 protein: CSARAAGQGGGGQFF
CDR3 length: 14; V gene: TRBV30; J gene: TRBJ1-5; CDR3 protein: CAWSGQLSNQPQHF
CDR3 length: 13; V gene: TRBV11-2; J gene: TRBJ2-1; CDR3 protein: CASSWTIRDEQFF
CDR3 length: 16; V gene: TRBV7-6; J gene: TRBJ1-1; CDR3 protein: CASSSIRPGGNTEAFF
CDR3 length: 16; V gene: TRBV5-1; J gene: TRBJ2-7; CDR3 protein: CASSLGPGPSPYEQYF
CDR3 length: 15; V gene: TRBV4-1; J gene: TRBJ2-7; CDR3 protein: CASSQASGLAYEQYF
CDR3 length: 14; V gene: TRBV7-2; J gene: TRBJ2-1; CDR3 protein: CASSLDGLNNEQFF
CDR3 length: 16; V gene: TRBV12-3/TRBV12-4; J gene: TRBJ1-2; CDR3 protein: CASSPRVPRGADGYTF
CDR3 length: 14; V gene: TRBV28; J gene: TRBJ2-5; CDR3 protein: CASKERGSQETQYF
CDR3 length: 14; V gene: TRBV20-1; J gene: TRBJ2-4; CDR3 protein: CSASMARGKLTQYF
CDR3 length: 14; V gene: TRBV7-2; J gene: TRBJ2-2; CDR3 protein: CASSLVSEGGELFF
CDR3 length: 12; V gene: TRBV11-2; J gene: TRBJ2-3; CDR3 protein: CASSPGGSAQYF
CDR3 length: 14; V gene: TRBV29-1; J gene: TRBJ2-4; CDR3 protein: CSERSGDTKNIQYF
CDR3 length: 15; V gene: TRBV9; J gene: TRBJ2-1; CDR3 protein: CASSDDIAAHNEQFF
CDR3 length: 16; V gene: TRBV5-1; J gene: TRBJ2-1; CDR3 protein: CASSTGTGASYNEQFF
CDR3 length: 12; V gene: TRBV21-1; J gene: TRBJ2-7; CDR3 protein: CASSNGGCEQYF
CDR3 length: 13; V gene: TRBV29-1; J gene: TRBJ1-2; CDR3 protein: CSVALGQNYGYTF
CDR3 length: 17; V gene: TRBV12-3/TRBV12-4; J gene: TRBJ2-3; CDR3 protein: CASSLAGTSGSTDTQYF
CDR3 length: 13; V gene: TRBV7-3; J gene: TRBJ2-1; CDR3 protein: CASSFYSDGEQFF
CDR3 length: 15; V gene: TRBV5-1; J gene: TRBJ1-4; CDR3 protein: CASSSLGTGDKGLFF
CDR3 length: 16; V gene: TRBV5-1; J gene: TRBJ2-6; CDR3 protein: CASSLTSGSGANVLTF
CDR3 length: 14; V gene: TRBV6-2/TRBV6-3; J gene: TRBJ1-4; CDR3 protein: CASSRRSRGEKRFF
CDR3 length: 15; V gene: TRBV7-6; J gene: TRBJ2-7; CDR3 protein: CASRAAPGQGGEQYF
CDR3 length: 14; V gene: TRBV12-3/TRBV12-4; J gene: TRBJ1-1; CDR3 protein: CASTVQGRVTEAFF